This TCR beta chain stems from a study of STAT5B mutations in CD4+ large granular lymphocyte leukemia. This table comes from immunoSEQ multiplex PCR, and its TCRdb copy is limited to in-frame clones, with some not included. Here the sample spans roughly 32,000 clones, approximately 80% being singletons. This clone was detected only a few times. The sample consisted of CD4+ T cells from blood buffy coats. The receptor's source is a human donor in good health.

In DNA form, the CDR3 reads TGTGCCAGCGCCCCAGGGGCAATGAACACTGAAGCTTTCTTT. This gives the protein CASAPGAMNTEAFF. The chain carries TRBV28 and TRBJ1-1; D is possibly TRBD1 (6 bases). V lost 8 bases and J lost 0, with 13 bases in between. CDR3 size: 14 residues. CDR1 is MDHEN, CDR2 SYDVKM, per germline. The full variable domain, with the rest looked up from reference TRBV28 and TRBJ1-1, is DVKVTQSSRYLVKRTGEKVFLECVQDMDHENMFWYRQDPGLGLRLIYFSYDVKMKEKGDIPEGYSVSREKKERFSLILESASTNQTSMYLCASAPGAMNTEAFFGQGTRLTVV.